The TCR beta chain under discussion was sequenced for a study of blood T cell repertoires in COVID-19. At the level of the study: From T cells, B-cell-depleted T cells, or PBMCs came the material, which was cDNA or gDNA.

The CDR3 is 15 amino acids. Germline V gene data show CDR1 as LNHDA and CDR2 as SQIVND (reference sequence). V was pared by 8 bases and J by 1 base, with 17 bases between. This clone was detected only once. Data came from immunoSEQ multiplex PCR; TCRdb stores just in-frame clones and leaves some out. The data show about 110,000 clones, with roughly 84% seen just once and about 6.6% held by the top ten. The clonotype was recovered from a woman in her forties or fifties with acute or convalescent COVID-19. The sequenced sample was peripheral blood. The genes are TRBV19 and TRBJ1-1, with D perhaps matching TRBD1 (6 bases). CDR3: CASHPTDRKNTEAFF. CDR3 nucleotides: TGTGCCAGTCATCCGACCGACAGGAAGAACACTGAAGCTTTCTTT.